This T cell receptor beta chain was sequenced during a study of blood T cell repertoires in COVID-19 (TCRdb year 2020). Describing the broader study: Collaborator samples came from the United States, Italy and Spain and covered acute and convalescent phases of COVID-19. The prospective study material was composed of cDNA or gDNA derived from T cells, B-cell-depleted T cells, or PBMCs. Deeply sampled blood TCRbeta repertoires from subjects exposed to, actively infected with, or recovered from COVID-19 were included in the dataset. The repertoires were released in a freely available public database intended as a resource for research on the immune response to SARS-CoV-2. The samples were drawn from the first 160 participants of the ongoing ImmuneRACE study and from more than 1,000 subjects provided by 6 global collaborators. Sample metadata almost always included a de-identified subject ID, COVID-19 status, age in years and sex. Where available, HLA class I and class II types were obtained from metadata supplied by the sample provider rather than from assay-based typing.

For this clone: The clone's antigen remains unknown. Base qualities are not provided; no much larger clone lies one nucleotide away.

Enrolling through a virtual design, the prospective study's participants ranged in age from roughly 18 to 100 years and lived across roughly 24 United States geographic areas. In the prospective study, participants were assigned to cohorts based on the clinical history participants reported in a screening survey and a study questionnaire. Exposed participants had been in contact, within 2 weeks of entering the study, with a person who had a PCR-confirmed or clinician-diagnosed case of COVID-19. In the prospective study, whole blood, serum and a nasopharyngeal or oropharyngeal swab were collected from each participant by mobile phlebotomists. Participants in the prospective study had the option to provide additional blood draws and questionnaires over an approximately 2-month period. Prospective study blood samples were shipped either frozen or at room temperature before DNA extraction. What the study reported, not specific to this receptor: The amount of clinical and demographic metadata varied by source and participant and was provided uncurated.

TCRbeta CDR3 regions were amplified from genomic DNA by means of the immunoSEQ Assay, a bias-controlled multiplex PCR. The source study handled its data this way. Within the assay, amplification of reference gene primers was used to estimate how many nucleated cells each sample contained. To quantify the absolute abundance of each unique TCRbeta CDR3 rearrangement, sequence reads were collapsed and filtered. For each sample, productive Simpson clonality was calculated by taking the square root of Simpson's diversity index across productive rearrangements. TCRdb obtained this table from immuneACCESS and retained in-frame rearrangements with V and J assigned. These tables miss some clones; where compared with another copy, unresolved V genes account for less than half of the shortfall, and the remainder is unexplained. V and J calls plus clone size are reproduced from that table; the DNA served to infer D and trimming. Counted in this sample were about 310,000 clones; around 85% of them appeared once. The ten biggest clones cover approximately 1.9% of the sample.

Based on the germline V gene (reference sequence), the CDR1 and CDR2 sequences are MNHEY and SMNVEV. Clipping removes 4 bases from V and 4 bases from J, with 11 as the unmatched junction base count. The CDR3 measures 16 amino acids from cysteine to phenylalanine. The read is trimmed to its CDR3 DNA, 48 bases read in frame from base 1. This receptor was identified in a woman aged 25 to 39 who had been exposed to COVID-19. The chain is assembled from TRBV27 and TRBJ1-2; 8 bases in the junction line up with TRBD1. Specimen: PBMCs or T cells enriched from blood (not recorded which). This receptor carries the CDR3 CASSYPPGGDLYGYTF. The DNA sequence is as follows: TGTGCCAGCAGTTACCCGCCAGGGGGCGACCTCTATGGCTACACCTTC.